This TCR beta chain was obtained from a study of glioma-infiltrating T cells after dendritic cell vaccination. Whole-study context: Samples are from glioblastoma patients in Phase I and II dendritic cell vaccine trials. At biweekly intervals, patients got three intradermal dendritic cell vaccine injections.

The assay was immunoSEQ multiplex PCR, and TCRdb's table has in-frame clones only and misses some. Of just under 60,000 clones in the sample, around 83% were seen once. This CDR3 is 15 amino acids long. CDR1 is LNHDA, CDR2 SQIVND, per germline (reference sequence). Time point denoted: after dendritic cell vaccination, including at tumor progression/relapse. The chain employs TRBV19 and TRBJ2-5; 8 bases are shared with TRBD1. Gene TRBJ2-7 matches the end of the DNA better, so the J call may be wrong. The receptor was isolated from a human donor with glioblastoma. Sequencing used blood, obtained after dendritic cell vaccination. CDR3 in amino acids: CASSRTGTGLYEQYF. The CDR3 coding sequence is TGTGCCAGTAGCAGGACCGGGACAGGACTTTACGAGCAGTACTTC.